This TCR beta chain appears in the sequencing data of a study of blood T cells in healthy people across ages. Study information: Capturing about one barcoded beta molecule per two T cells was achieved by template switching.

From germline, CDR1 is DFQATT and CDR2 SNEGSKA (reference sequence). The CDR3 contains 14 residues. Between the trimmed V and J ends, which lost 3 bases and 11 bases, there was a span of 22 bases. Sample-barcoded 5' priming and a J-beta primer mix drove a second PCR of roughly 7 to 11 cycles. MiXCR was run by TCRdb on the 5' RACE reads, yielding one entry per CDR3 protein. In the table there are 780,000 or so distinct CDR3 sequences, 50% to 65% of which are singletons. The TCR originated in a man older than 75 in good health. The sequenced sample consisted of blood. The V call is TRBV20-1, the J call TRBJ2-5; possible D gene TRBD1, 6 bases. The CDR3, as DNA: TGCAGTGCTAGTGAGGGGGACGGATACAATGAGCAGTACTTC. Protein product: CSASEGDGYNEQYF.